This TCR beta chain stems from a study of T cell changes during pregnancy in multiple sclerosis. Clones were sequenced by immunoSEQ multiplex PCR, and TCRdb holds only the in-frame ones, with some missing. The table records about 60,000 clones, nearly 95% of them present only once. V lost 2 bases and J 5 bases, leaving 12 bases between the germline ends. This CDR3 region has 14 residues. Germline lookup yields CDR1 SGHKS and CDR2 YYEKEE (reference sequence). The source of this sequence is a female donor with multiple sclerosis, enrolled in a pregnancy study. Sequences were derived from peripheral blood, sampled in the first trimester of pregnancy. The V gene is TRBV5-5, the J gene TRBJ2-3; D remains ambiguous. The CDR3 DNA follows: TGTGCCAGCAGCTTAGGTGGAGTGATAGATACGCAGTATTTT. This gives the protein CASSLGGVIDTQYF.